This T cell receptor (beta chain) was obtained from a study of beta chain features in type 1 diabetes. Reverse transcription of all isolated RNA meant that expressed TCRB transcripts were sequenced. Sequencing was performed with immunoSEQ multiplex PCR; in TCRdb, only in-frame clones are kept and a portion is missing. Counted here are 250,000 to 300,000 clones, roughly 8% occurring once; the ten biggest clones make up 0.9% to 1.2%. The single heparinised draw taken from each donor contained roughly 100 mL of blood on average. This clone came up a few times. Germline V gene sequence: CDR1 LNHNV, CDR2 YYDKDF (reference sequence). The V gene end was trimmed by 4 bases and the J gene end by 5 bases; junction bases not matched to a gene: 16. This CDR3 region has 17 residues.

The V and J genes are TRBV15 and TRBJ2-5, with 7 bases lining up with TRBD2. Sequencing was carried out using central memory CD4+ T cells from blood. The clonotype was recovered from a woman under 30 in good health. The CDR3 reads CATSIHGRGSFLETQYF. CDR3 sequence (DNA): TGTGCCACCAGCATCCATGGGAGGGGAAGTTTCTTGGAGACCCAGTACTTC. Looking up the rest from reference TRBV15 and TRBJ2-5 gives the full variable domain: DAMVIQNPRYQVTQFGKPVTLSCSQTLNHNVMYWYQQKSSQAPKLLFHYYDKDFNNEADTPDNFQSRRPNTSFCFLDIRSPGLGDTAMYLCATSIHGRGSFLETQYFGPGTRLLVL.